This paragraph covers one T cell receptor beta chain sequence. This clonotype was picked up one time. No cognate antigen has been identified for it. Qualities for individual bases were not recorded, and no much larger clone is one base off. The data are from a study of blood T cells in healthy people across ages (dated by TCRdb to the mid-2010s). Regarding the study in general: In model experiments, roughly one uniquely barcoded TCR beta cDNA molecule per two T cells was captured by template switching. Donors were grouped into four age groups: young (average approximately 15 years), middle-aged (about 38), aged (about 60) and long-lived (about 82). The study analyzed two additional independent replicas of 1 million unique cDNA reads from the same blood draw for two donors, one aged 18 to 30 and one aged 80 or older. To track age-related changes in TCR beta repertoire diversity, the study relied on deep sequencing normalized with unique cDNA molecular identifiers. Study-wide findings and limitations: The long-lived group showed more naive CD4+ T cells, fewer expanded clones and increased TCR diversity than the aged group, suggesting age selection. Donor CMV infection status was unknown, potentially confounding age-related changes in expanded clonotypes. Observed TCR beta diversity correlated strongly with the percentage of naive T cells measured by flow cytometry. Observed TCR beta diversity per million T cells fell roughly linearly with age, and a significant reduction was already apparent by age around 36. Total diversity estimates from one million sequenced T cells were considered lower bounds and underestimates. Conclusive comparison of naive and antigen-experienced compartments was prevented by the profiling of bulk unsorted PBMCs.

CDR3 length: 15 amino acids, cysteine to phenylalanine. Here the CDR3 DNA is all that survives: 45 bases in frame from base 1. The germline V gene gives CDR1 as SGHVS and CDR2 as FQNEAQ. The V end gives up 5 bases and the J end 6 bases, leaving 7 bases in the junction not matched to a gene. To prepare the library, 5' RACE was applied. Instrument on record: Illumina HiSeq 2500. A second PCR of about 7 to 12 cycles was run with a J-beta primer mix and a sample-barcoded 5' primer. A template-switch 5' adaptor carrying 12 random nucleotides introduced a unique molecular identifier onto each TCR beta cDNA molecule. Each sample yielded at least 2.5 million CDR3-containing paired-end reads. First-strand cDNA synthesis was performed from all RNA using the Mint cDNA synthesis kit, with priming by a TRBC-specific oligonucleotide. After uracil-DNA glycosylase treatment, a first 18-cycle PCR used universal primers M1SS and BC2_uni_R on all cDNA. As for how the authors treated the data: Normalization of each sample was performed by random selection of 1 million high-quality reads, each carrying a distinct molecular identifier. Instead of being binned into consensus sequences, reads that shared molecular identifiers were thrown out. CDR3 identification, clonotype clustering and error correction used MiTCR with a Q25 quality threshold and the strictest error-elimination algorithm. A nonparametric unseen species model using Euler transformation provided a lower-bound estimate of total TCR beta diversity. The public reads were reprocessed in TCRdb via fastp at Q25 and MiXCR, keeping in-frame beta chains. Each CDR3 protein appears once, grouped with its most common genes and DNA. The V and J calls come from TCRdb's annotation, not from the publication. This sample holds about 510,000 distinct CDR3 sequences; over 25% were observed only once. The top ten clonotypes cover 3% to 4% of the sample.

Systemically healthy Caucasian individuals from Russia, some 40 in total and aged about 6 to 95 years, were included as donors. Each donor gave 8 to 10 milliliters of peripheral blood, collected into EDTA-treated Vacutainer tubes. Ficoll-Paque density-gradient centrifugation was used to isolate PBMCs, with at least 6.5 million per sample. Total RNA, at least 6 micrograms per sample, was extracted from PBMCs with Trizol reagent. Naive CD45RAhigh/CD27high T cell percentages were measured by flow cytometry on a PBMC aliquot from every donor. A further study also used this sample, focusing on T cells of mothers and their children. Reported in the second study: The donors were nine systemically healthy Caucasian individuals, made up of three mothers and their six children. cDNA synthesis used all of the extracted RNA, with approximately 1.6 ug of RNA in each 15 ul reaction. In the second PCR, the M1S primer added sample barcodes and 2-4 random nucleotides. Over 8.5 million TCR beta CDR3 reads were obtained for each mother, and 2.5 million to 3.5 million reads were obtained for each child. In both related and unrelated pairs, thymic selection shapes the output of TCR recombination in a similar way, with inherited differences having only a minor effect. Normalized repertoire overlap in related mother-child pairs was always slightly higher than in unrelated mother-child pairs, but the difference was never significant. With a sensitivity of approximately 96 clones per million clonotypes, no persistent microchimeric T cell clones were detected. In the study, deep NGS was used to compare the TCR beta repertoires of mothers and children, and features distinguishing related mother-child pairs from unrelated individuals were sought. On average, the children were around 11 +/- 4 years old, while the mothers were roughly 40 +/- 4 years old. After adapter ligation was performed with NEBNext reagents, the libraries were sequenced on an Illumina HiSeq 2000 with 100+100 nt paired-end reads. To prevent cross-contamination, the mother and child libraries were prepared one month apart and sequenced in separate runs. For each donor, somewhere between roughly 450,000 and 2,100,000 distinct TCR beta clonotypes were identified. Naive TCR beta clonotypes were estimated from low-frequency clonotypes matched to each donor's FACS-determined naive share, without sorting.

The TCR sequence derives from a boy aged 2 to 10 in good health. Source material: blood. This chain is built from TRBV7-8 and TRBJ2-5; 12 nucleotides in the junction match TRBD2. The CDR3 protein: CASSPRTSGEKTQYF. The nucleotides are TGTGCCAGCAGCCCTCGGACTAGCGGGGAAAAGACCCAGTACTTC.